These 23 T cell receptor beta chains came from one sample sequenced in a study of blood T cells in healthy people across ages. Next came a second PCR, run for about 6 to 12 cycles, which used a sample-barcoded 5' primer along with a J-beta primer mix. A single record per CDR3 protein comes from TCRdb applying MiXCR to the 5' RACE reads. The top ten hold over 3.5% of the sample, which has about 570,000 distinct CDR3 sequences, over 25% seen once. These records were also assigned to another study, of T cells of mothers and their children.

The source material was blood. The receptors were sampled from a boy between 2 and 15 years old in good health.

The rearrangement links TRBV30 to TRBJ2-5; unclear D gene. This CDR3 contains 12 residues. Germline V lookup: CDR1 GTSNPN, CDR2 SVGIG (reference sequence). Trimming shortened V by 0 bases and J by 11 bases, and 13 bases separated the two germline ends. CDR3 loop: CAWSVVGAEQYF. The CDR3 bases are TGTGCCTGGAGTGTGGTAGGCGCAGAGCAGTACTTC.

V usage is TRBV5-1 and J usage is TRBJ2-3, with TRBD2 identical over 7 bases. Per germline, CDR1 SGHRS and CDR2 YFSETQ. V trimming: 4 bases; J trimming: 4 bases; junction bases outside the gene matches: 9. CDR3 size: 15 residues. The CDR3 nucleotides read TGCGCCAGCAGCGCTACGACTAGCTCCGCAGATACGCAGTATTTT. Residues: CASSATTSSADTQYF.

This clonotype showed up just a few times. The chain carries TRBV7-2 and TRBJ2-5, with TRBD1 matching 10 bases. Germline V gene lookup returns CDR1 SGHTA and CDR2 FQGNSA. The trim removed 4 bases at V and 2 bases at J, leaving 10 bases unmatched. The CDR3 sequence is 17 residues long. The CDR3 DNA follows: TGTGCCAGCAGCTCGGGGGACAGGGGTGCAAGACAAGAGACCCAGTACTTC. Translated: CASSSGDRGARQETQYF.

The chain recombines TRBV20-1 with TRBJ1-5, with 12 nucleotides matching TRBD1. This CDR3 comprises 15 residues. V trimming: 5 bases; J trimming: 4 bases; junction bases outside the gene matches: 6. The germline V gene encodes CDR1 DFQATT and CDR2 SNEGSKA (reference sequence). Here the CDR3 DNA reads TGCAGTGCTGAGCAGGGACAGGGGGCGAATCAGCCCCAGCATTTT. It translates to CSAEQGQGANQPQHF.

This clonotype was seen a handful of times. The chain couples TRBV19 to TRBJ2-5; unclear D gene. CDR3 length: 12 amino acids. The germline gives CDR1 LNHDA, CDR2 SQIVND (reference sequence). V lost 4 bases, J lost 1 base, and 4 bases lay in between. As DNA, the CDR3 is TGTGCCAGTAGTAAATCCCAAGAGACCCAGTACTTC. It codes for CASSKSQETQYF.

This clonotype was observed a few times. This chain connects TRBV2 to TRBJ1-4, with no clear D. V lost 3 bases to trimming and J lost 8 bases, with 19 bases between them. Germline lookup yields CDR1 SNHLY and CDR2 FYNNEI. The CDR3 consists of 16 residues. The CDR3 DNA reads TGTGCCAGCAGTGAGCTACAGACTGGAAACGGGGAAAAACTGTTTTTT. Its protein is CASSELQTGNGEKLFF.

The rearrangement links TRBV7-3 to TRBJ2-7, with D perhaps TRBD1 (6 bases). The DNA end lines up better with TRBJ2-1; the J call may be wrong. In germline, CDR1 is SGHTA, CDR2 FQGTGA. This CDR3 contains 13 residues. Here the CDR3 DNA reads TGTGCCAGCAGCTTATTGAGGGGGTATGAGCAGTTCTTC. Translating gives CASSLLRGYEQFF.

The V and J genes are TRBV25-1 and TRBJ1-4; the match to TRBD1 covers 10 bases. Germline CDR1 MGHDK, CDR2 SYGVNS. V was clipped by 3 bases and J by 10 bases; unmatched bases: 2. The CDR3 spans 13 residues. The CDR3 coding sequence is TGTGCCAGCAGTGACCGGGACAGGGGAAAACTGTTTTTT. Its protein product is CASSDRDRGKLFF.

This chain connects TRBV29-1 to TRBJ1-2, with D unresolved. The CDR3 sequence is 12 residues long. Trimming cost V 4 bases and J 0 bases, with 6 bases left between them. The germline V gene has CDR1 SQVTM and CDR2 ANQGSEA. The CDR3 loop is CSVVLPNYGYTF. For the CDR3, the DNA is TGCAGCGTTGTACTCCCTAACTATGGCTACACCTTC.

The chain employs TRBV12-3 or TRBV12-4 and TRBJ2-3, with D possibly TRBD2 on 6 matching bases. V was clipped by 5 bases and J by 5 bases, with 14 bases between them. This CDR3 spans 14 amino acids. The CDR3 coding sequence is TGTGCCAGCAGTCCCCCCATGGGGGGAGATACGCAGTATTTT. It yields the protein CASSPPMGGDTQYF.

The CDR3 bases are TGTGCCAGCAGTTCGACAGGGGTTAACTATGGCTACACCTTC. This gives the protein CASSSTGVNYGYTF. The chain carries TRBV12-3 or TRBV12-4 and TRBJ1-2, with 8 nucleotides matching TRBD1. This CDR3 has 14 residues. V shed 4 bases, J shed 1 base, and the junction held 2 bases outside the gene matches.

Many counts were recorded for this clonotype. The rearrangement joins TRBV20-1 to TRBJ2-1, with unresolved D. The CDR3 has 12 amino acids. CDR1 and CDR2 (germline): DFQATT, SNEGSKA (reference sequence). The V gene lost 2 bases and the J gene lost 5 bases, with 7 bases spanning the gap. The CDR3: CSARRADNEQFF. The DNA of the CDR3 is TGCAGTGCTAGAAGGGCCGACAATGAGCAGTTCTTC.

The V call is TRBV5-1, the J call TRBJ1-5; TRBD1 aligns across 7 bases. The CDR3 sequence is 13 residues long. After removal of 4 bases from V and 5 bases from J, the junction contained 3 bases not matched to a gene. CDR1 is SGHRS, CDR2 YFSETQ, per germline. In DNA form, the CDR3 reads TGCGCCAGCAGCCCTGGACAGGATCAGCCCCAGCATTTT. This codes for CASSPGQDQPQHF.

This clonotype turned up a few times. The chain recombines TRBV7-2 with TRBJ1-3; D gene unclear. The CDR3 totals 13 residues. Germline loops: CDR1 SGHTA, CDR2 FQGNSA. V shed 5 bases and J shed 4 bases, with 9 bases lying between them. CDR3 amino acids: CASSHDTGNTIYF. The CDR3, as DNA: TGTGCCAGCAGCCACGACACCGGAAACACCATATATTTT.

This clonotype occurred a few times. The V gene is TRBV12-3 or TRBV12-4, the J gene TRBJ2-7; 10 bases fit TRBD1. CDR3 length: 13 amino acids. Trimming took 6 bases from V and 7 from J; bases not matched to a gene: 6. This CDR3 is CASSSDRGSEQYF. Here the CDR3 DNA reads TGTGCCAGCAGCTCGGACAGGGGGAGTGAGCAGTACTTC.

The chain links TRBV29-1 to TRBJ2-2; D is possibly TRBD1 (6 bases). Deletions cut 7 bases from V and 4 bases from J, with 13 bases between. Germline CDR1 is SQVTM and CDR2 is ANQGSEA. The CDR3 runs to 13 residues. The CDR3 DNA is TGCAGCGCCTTACAGGGAATCACCGGGGAGCTGTTTTTT. It is translated as CSALQGITGELFF.

This chain uses TRBV3-1 with TRBJ2-7; TRBD1 aligns across 12 bases. The junction had 9 bases not matched to a gene; V was cut back by 4 bases and J by 5 bases. Germline loops: CDR1 LGHDT, CDR2 YNNKEL (reference sequence). This CDR3 is 16 amino acids long. This CDR3 is CASSPGTGGAGDEQYF. In nucleotides, the CDR3 is TGTGCCAGCAGCCCCGGGACAGGGGGCGCGGGTGACGAGCAGTACTTC.

V gene TRBV6-1 combines with J gene TRBJ2-1, with 9 nucleotides matching TRBD1. The tail of the sequence fits TRBJ2-5 better, so the J call may be wrong. The CDR3 totals 15 residues. Per germline, CDR1 MNHNS and CDR2 SASEGT. CDR3 coding DNA: TGTGCCAGCACTTTGGGACAGGGTAGGACGGAGACCCAGTACTTC. This translates into CASTLGQGRTETQYF.

This clonotype was detected only a few times. The rearrangement links TRBV7-9 to TRBJ2-5; D is undetermined. Per the germline V gene, CDR1 is SEHNR and CDR2 is FQNEAQ (reference sequence). This CDR3 spans 15 amino acids. The V and J ends lost 7 bases and 0 bases respectively, with 15 bases between them. This chain's CDR3 is CASTQRQMYQETQYF. The DNA of the CDR3 is TGTGCCAGCACCCAAAGGCAGATGTACCAAGAGACCCAGTACTTC.

V usage is TRBV20-1 and J usage is TRBJ2-5, with a tentative D call TRBD2 (6 bases). Gene TRBJ2-7 matches the end of the DNA better, so the J call may be wrong. Germline V CDR1 and CDR2: DFQATT, SNEGSKA (reference sequence). The CDR3 runs 13 residues. The CDR3 sequence: CSASPKTSLEQYF. The CDR3 nucleotides are TGCAGTGCTAGTCCCAAAACTAGCCTCGAGCAGTACTTC.

The chain joins TRBV20-1 to TRBJ2-5; 9 bases are shared with TRBD2. Germline assignment: CDR1 DFQATT and CDR2 SNEGSKA (reference sequence). J gave up 3 bases and V 6 bases, and 8 bases lay outside the gene matches. The CDR3 runs 14 residues. Here the CDR3 DNA reads TGCAGTGCCTACTTAGCGGGAGTGAAAGAGACCCAGTACTTC. This gives the protein CSAYLAGVKETQYF.

This clonotype has more than one count but fewer than ten. The chain recombines TRBV20-1 with TRBJ2-1, with D possibly TRBD2 on 6 matching bases. The CDR3 length is 15 residues. The germline V gene has CDR1 DFQATT and CDR2 SNEGSKA (reference sequence). Trimming left V 0 bases short and J 0 bases short, with 9 bases between. The CDR3 nucleotides are TGCAGTGCTAGAGAAGTCGGGAGCTCCTACAATGAGCAGTTCTTC. Its protein is CSAREVGSSYNEQFF.

This chain links TRBV20-1 with TRBJ2-1, with 8 bases identical to TRBD2. CDR1 DFQATT and CDR2 SNEGSKA come from the germline V gene (reference sequence). V shed 6 bases and J 1 base; nucleotides not matched to a gene: 11. There are 16 residues in the CDR3. Here the CDR3 DNA reads TGCAGTGCGCCCGGAATAAGCGGGAGTTCCTACAATGAGCAGTTCTTC. Translating it yields CSAPGISGSSYNEQFF.